These 26 T cell receptor beta chains originate from one sample sequenced in a study of cytomegalovirus exposure and HLA in healthy donors. PCR amplification relied on 60 Vbeta primers (plus 13 Jbeta primers). Libraries were prepared by immunoSEQ multiplex PCR; TCRdb keeps only in-frame clonotypes and omits some of them. The sample gives approximately 190,000 clones, around four fifths of which show up once; 1.5% to 2% is in the top ten. Sample: PBMCs. Receptor source: a man aged 35 to 55 in good health and CMV-seropositive.

The chain joins TRBV7-9 to TRBJ2-1; weak D call: TRBD2 (6 bases). Per the germline V gene, CDR1 is SEHNR and CDR2 is FQNEAQ (reference sequence). The CDR3 is 15 residues long. V was pared by 2 bases and J by 0 bases, with 8 bases between. CDR3 sequence (DNA): TGTGCCAGCAGCTTACTAGCGAGCTCCTACAATGAGCAGTTCTTC. Translating it yields CASSLLASSYNEQFF.

The chain is built from TRBV30 and TRBJ1-1; D is perhaps TRBD1 (5 bases). The CDR3 contains 13 residues. Germline V gives CDR1 GTSNPN, CDR2 SVGIG (reference sequence). Trimming pared 1 base from V and 5 bases from J, leaving 11 bases between. CDR3 region: CAWSGEGWTEAFF. The CDR3 region has the DNA TGTGCCTGGAGTGGGGAGGGGTGGACTGAAGCTTTCTTT.

The V call is TRBV10-3, the J call TRBJ2-3; 9 bases are shared with TRBD2. This CDR3 has 17 amino acids. CDR1 is ENHRY and CDR2 is SYGVKD in the germline V gene. Germline trimming cut 6 bases from V and 0 bases from J; bases unmatched to any gene: 10. This CDR3 reads CAISSILAGDSTDTQYF. The CDR3 bases are TGTGCCATCAGCTCTATTTTAGCGGGAGATAGCACAGATACGCAGTATTTT.

This chain uses TRBV19 with TRBJ2-5, with TRBD1 identical over 10 bases. This CDR3 comprises 16 residues. V was clipped by 4 bases and J by 1 base; unmatched bases: 6. The germline CDR1 and CDR2 sequences are LNHDA and SQIVND (reference sequence). The CDR3 loop is CASSRWTGGIQETQYF. CDR3 DNA sequence: TGTGCCAGTAGTAGATGGACAGGGGGAATCCAAGAGACCCAGTACTTC.

This clone was counted a single time. This rearrangement joins TRBV5-4 to TRBJ1-3; unclear D gene. This CDR3 contains 14 residues. CDR1 SGHNT and CDR2 YYREEE come from the germline V gene (reference sequence). Trimming cost V 3 bases and J 5 bases, with 12 bases left between them. CDR3 sequence: CASSSTRARNTIYF. The CDR3 nucleotides read TGTGCCAGCAGCTCGACACGCGCTCGAAACACCATATATTTT.

This chain connects TRBV18 to TRBJ2-1; 7 bases map to TRBD1. With 5 bases clipped from V and 8 bases from J, the junction kept 3 bases outside the gene matches. CDR1 and CDR2 from the germline V gene are KGHSH and LQKENI. The length of the CDR3 is 12 residues. CDR3 sequence: CASSGDSDEQFF. The CDR3, as DNA: TGTGCCAGCTCAGGGGACAGTGATGAGCAGTTCTTC.

The chain uses TRBV5-1 and TRBJ2-3, with D tentatively TRBD2 (6 bases). Trimming took 2 bases from V and 2 from J, leaving 12 bases between them. The germline gives CDR1 SGHRS, CDR2 YFSETQ. The CDR3 is 15 residues long. CDR3 DNA: TGCGCCAGCAGCTTAACCGGGACTTCCACAGATACGCAGTATTTT. This encodes CASSLTGTSTDTQYF.

The chain links TRBV29-1 to TRBJ2-1; 9 nucleotides line up with TRBD2. The germline gives CDR1 SQVTM, CDR2 ANQGSEA. This CDR3 region has 13 residues. J lost 10 bases, V lost 4 bases, and 8 bases had no gene match. The CDR3 loop reads CSVGNLAGSEQFF. The CDR3, as DNA: TGCAGCGTTGGGAATCTAGCGGGGAGCGAGCAGTTCTTC.

Concerning this clone itself: Other DNA sequences in the sample encode the same CDR3. This chain joins TRBV5-1 and TRBJ1-4; maybe TRBD1 (6 bases). In germline, CDR1 is SGHRS, CDR2 YFSETQ. V lost 0 bases, J lost 2 bases, and 8 bases lay in between. The CDR3 is made up of 15 amino acids. The CDR3 sequence: CASSLDRATNEKLFF. For the CDR3, the DNA is TGCGCCAGCAGCTTGGACAGGGCTACTAATGAAAAACTGTTTTTT.

The chain links TRBV14 to TRBJ1-1; 9 positions match TRBD1. The CDR3 has 15 amino acids. V gave up 4 bases and J gave up 2 bases; unmatched junction bases: 5. Germline lookup yields CDR1 SGHDN and CDR2 FVKESK. Written as DNA, the CDR3 is TGTGCCAGCAGCCTCCGGACAGGGGCAAACACTGAAGCTTTCTTT. Translated, it gives CASSLRTGANTEAFF. Together with reference TRBV14 and TRBJ1-1, the CDR3 gives the full variable domain: EAGVTQFPSHSVIEKGQTVTLRCDPISGHDNLYWYRRVMGKEIKFLLHFVKESKQDESGMPNNRFLAERTGGTYSTLKVQPAELEDSGVYFCASSLRTGANTEAFFGQGTRLTVV.

The chain uses TRBV11-2 and TRBJ2-7, with D tentatively TRBD2 (6 bases). CDR1 is SGHAT, CDR2 FQNNGV, per germline. The CDR3 spans 16 residues. The V end was cut by 3 bases, the J end by 4 bases, with 19 bases between. In nucleotides, the CDR3 is TGTGCCAGCAGCTTTCTTTCCCTAGCGAGTGGGTACGAGCAGTACTTC. Protein sequence: CASSFLSLASGYEQYF.

The chain is built from TRBV2 and TRBJ2-2; 10 bases align to TRBD2. Germline V gives CDR1 SNHLY, CDR2 FYNNEI. The CDR3 consists of 16 residues. The V segment lost 6 bases and the J segment 5 bases; nucleotides outside the gene matches: 9. The CDR3 is CASRPPSGRGTGELFF. DNA for the CDR3: TGTGCCAGCAGGCCCCCTAGCGGGAGAGGGACCGGGGAGCTGTTTTTT.

A single count supports this clone. The chain combines TRBV2 with TRBJ2-3; 8 nucleotides align to TRBD1. J was trimmed by 0 bases and V by 3 bases; bases with no gene match: 2. The CDR3 totals 15 residues. Per germline, CDR1 SNHLY and CDR2 FYNNEI. DNA for the CDR3: TGTGCCAGCAGTGACTACAGGGGGAGCACAGATACGCAGTATTTT. The encoded protein is CASSDYRGSTDTQYF.

The gene calls are TRBV27 and TRBJ2-5; D is ambiguous. V dropped 2 bases and J dropped 0 bases, with 10 bases sitting between them. CDR1 is MNHEY and CDR2 is SMNVEV in the germline V gene (reference sequence). The CDR3 is made up of 15 amino acids. The CDR3 is CASSLRWQDQETQYF. For the CDR3, the DNA is TGTGCCAGCAGTTTACGGTGGCAGGACCAAGAGACCCAGTACTTC.

The rearrangement links TRBV6-5 to TRBJ1-2; D is uncertain. The CDR3 runs 13 residues. The germline CDR1 and CDR2 sequences are MNHEY and SVGAGI. V was clipped by 6 bases and J by 1 base, with 9 bases between them. This CDR3 reads CASRVSGNYGYTF. The DNA of the CDR3 is TGTGCCAGCAGGGTTAGTGGTAACTATGGCTACACCTTC.

The rearrangement links TRBV5-1 to TRBJ2-1, with TRBD2 matching 9 bases. This CDR3 spans 13 amino acids. The germline V gene encodes CDR1 SGHRS and CDR2 YFSETQ. With 0 bases clipped from V and 10 bases from J, the junction kept 2 bases outside the gene matches. The CDR3 sequence is CASSLVLAGEQFF. CDR3 nucleotides: TGCGCCAGCAGCTTGGTGCTAGCGGGAGAGCAGTTCTTC.

V usage is TRBV6-5 and J usage is TRBJ2-7, with D perhaps matching TRBD2 (6 bases). CDR3 size: 14 residues. Per germline, CDR1 MNHEY and CDR2 SVGAGI. V lost 4 bases and J lost 2, with 12 bases in between. The CDR3 loop is CASSSPGLPYEQYF. DNA for the CDR3: TGTGCCAGCAGTTCACCGGGACTGCCCTACGAGCAGTACTTC.

This chain uses TRBV7-6 with TRBJ2-7; TRBD2 matches 10 bases. J gave up 0 bases and V 5 bases, and 4 bases lay outside the gene matches. CDR3 length: 15 amino acids. From germline, CDR1 is SGHVS and CDR2 FNYEAQ. The CDR3 bases are TGTGCCAGCAGCGCCGGGACTAGCGTCTCCTACGAGCAGTACTTC. This translates into CASSAGTSVSYEQYF.

The chain uses TRBV6-5 and TRBJ2-2; unclear D gene. The germline V gene has CDR1 MNHEY and CDR2 SVGAGI. Between the trimmed V and J ends, which lost 3 bases and 1 base, there was a span of 9 bases. CDR3 length: 15 residues. CDR3 sequence (DNA): TGTGCCAGCAGTTATATCCCGAGGAACACCGGGGAGCTGTTTTTT. Protein: CASSYIPRNTGELFF.

CDR3 coding DNA: TGCAGCGTCGCCCAGGGGGCGTCGAACTATGGCTACACCTTC. As protein: CSVAQGASNYGYTF. The V call is TRBV29-1, the J call TRBJ1-2, with 8 bases fitting TRBD1. Looked up from germline, CDR1 is SQVTM and CDR2 is ANQGSEA. The CDR3 totals 14 residues. V dropped 6 bases and J dropped 2; count of bases not matched to a gene: 8.

The rearrangement joins TRBV28 to TRBJ1-6; 8 nucleotides match TRBD1. CDR1 and CDR2 from the germline V gene are MDHEN and SYDVKM. The CDR3 has 16 residues. J gave up 6 bases and V 9 bases, and 13 bases lay outside the gene matches. The CDR3 coding sequence is TGTGCCAGTAAAGACGCGGACAGGGTAATTAATTCACCCCTCCACTTT. Translating it yields CASKDADRVINSPLHF.

This clone was detected only a few times. The gene calls are TRBV28 and TRBJ2-7; no clear D gene. CDR3 length: 12 amino acids. The ends were cut back, 9 bases at V and 6 bases at J, with 15 bases in the middle. The germline CDR1 and CDR2 sequences are MDHEN and SYDVKM. CDR3 nucleotide sequence: TGTGCCAGTCGAATCCCCTATGGCGAGCAGTACTTC. This codes for CASRIPYGEQYF.

CDR3 sequence reads: CASSFDGRDTEAFF. The CDR3 DNA reads as TGTGCCAGCAGCTTTGACGGGAGGGACACTGAAGCTTTCTTT. The chain links TRBV5-4 to TRBJ1-1, with D unresolved. The germline V gene encodes CDR1 SGHNT and CDR2 YYREEE (reference sequence). The germline V and J ends were trimmed by 2 bases and 3 bases, with 11 bases remaining between them. This CDR3 has 14 residues.

This rearrangement joins TRBV30 to TRBJ1-6, with a possible D match to TRBD1 (5 bases). Germline CDR1 and CDR2: GTSNPN and SVGIG (reference sequence). This CDR3 region has 14 residues. Trimming left V 8 bases short and J 4 bases short, with 15 bases between. The CDR3 nucleotides are TGTGCCCTCCTACCCGGGGGGTATAATTCACCCCTCCACTTT. It is translated as CALLPGGYNSPLHF.

V gene TRBV5-6 combines with J gene TRBJ2-7; D may be TRBD1 (5 bases). The CDR3 spans 14 residues. V lost 1 base, J lost 3 bases, and 11 bases lay in between. CDR1 and CDR2 (germline): SGHDT, YYEEEE. DNA of the CDR3: TGTGCCAGCAGCTTGAGGACACCGGGCTACGAGCAGTACTTC. It specifies CASSLRTPGYEQYF. Combining the CDR3 with reference TRBV5-6 and TRBJ2-7 gives the whole variable domain DAGVTQSPTHLIKTRGQQVTLRCSPKSGHDTVSWYQQALGQGPQFIFQYYEEEERQRGNFPDRFSGHQFPNYSSELNVNALLLGDSALYLCASSLRTPGYEQYFGPGTRLTVT.

The rearrangement uses TRBV6-4 and TRBJ1-6; D call uncertain. V lost 6 bases to trimming and J lost 8 bases, with 14 bases between them. Germline CDR1 reads MRHNA; CDR2 reads SNTAGT. The CDR3 runs to 14 residues. As DNA, the CDR3 is TGTGCCAGCAGGGGAGACTCGGTCGATTCACCCCTCCACTTT. Encoded protein: CASRGDSVDSPLHF.